The source of this TCR beta chain is a study of monozygotic twins with inflammatory bowel disease. Whole-study findings and limits: IBD patients, compared with healthy twins, shared fewer clonotypes with others (especially with disease activity).

The CDR3 totals 15 residues. Per the germline V gene, CDR1 is SEHNR and CDR2 is FQNEAQ (reference sequence). Researchers used template switching to add UMIs featuring a 6-nucleotide sample barcode. TCRdb re-called the 5' RACE reads; one entry per CDR3 protein, DNA not given. The specimen's table records some 170,000 distinct CDR3 sequences. Donors each gave more than 2 ml of blood. As to this clonotype: The target antigen is unknown.

V is TRBV7-9 and J is TRBJ2-1; the TCRdb D gene call, TRBD1, has no DNA to confirm it. Sample: blood. The TCR sequence derives from a human donor with ulcerative colitis or Crohn's disease, or a healthy co-twin of an affected twin (not recorded which). CDR3 loop: CASSFIRQSGDEQFF.